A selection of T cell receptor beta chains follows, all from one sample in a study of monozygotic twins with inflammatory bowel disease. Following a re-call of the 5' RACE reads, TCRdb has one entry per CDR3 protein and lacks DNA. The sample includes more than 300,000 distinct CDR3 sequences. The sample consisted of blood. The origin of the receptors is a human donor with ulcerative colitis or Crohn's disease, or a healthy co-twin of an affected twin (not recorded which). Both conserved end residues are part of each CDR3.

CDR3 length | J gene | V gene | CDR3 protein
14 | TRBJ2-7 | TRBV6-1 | CASSPAGGVYEQYF
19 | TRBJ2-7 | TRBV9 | CASSANPITTLGSSYEQYF
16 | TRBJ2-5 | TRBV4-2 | CASSQDSTSPVGTQYF
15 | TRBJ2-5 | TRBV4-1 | CASSSEVAVQETQYF
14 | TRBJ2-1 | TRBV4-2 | CASSQVVGYNEQFF
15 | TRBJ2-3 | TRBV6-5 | CASSFIGDRTDTQYF
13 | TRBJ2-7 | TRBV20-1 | CSAQNTGTYEQYF
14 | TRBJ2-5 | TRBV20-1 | CSASDRGYQETQYF
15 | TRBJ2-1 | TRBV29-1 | CSVEDTVSSYNEQFF
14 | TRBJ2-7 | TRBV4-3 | CASSQGATSYEQYF
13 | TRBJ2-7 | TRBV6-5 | CASSPGLSSGQYF
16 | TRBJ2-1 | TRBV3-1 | CASSPWDRPSYNEQFF
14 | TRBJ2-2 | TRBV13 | CASSSLREIGELFF
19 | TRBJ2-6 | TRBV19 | CASGWTGGLTSSGANVLTF
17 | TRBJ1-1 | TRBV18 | CASSLQGFVTMNTEAFF
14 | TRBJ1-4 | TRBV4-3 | CASSQRDRNQKLFF
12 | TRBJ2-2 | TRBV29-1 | CSVTANTGELFF
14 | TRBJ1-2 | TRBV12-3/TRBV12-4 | CASSLEETLYGYTF
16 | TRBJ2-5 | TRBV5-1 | CASSLGDRGRFETQYF
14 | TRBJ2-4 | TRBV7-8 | CASSFVVFGNIQYF
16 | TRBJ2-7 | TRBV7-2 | CASSFSYGRGGYEQYF
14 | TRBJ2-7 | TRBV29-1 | CSVRLAGGPYEQYF
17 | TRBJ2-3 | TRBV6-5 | CASSSRGTSGSTDTQYF
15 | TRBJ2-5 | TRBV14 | CASSGLAGAKETQYF
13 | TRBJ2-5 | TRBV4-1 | CASSQDNWETQYF
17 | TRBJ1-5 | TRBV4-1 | CASSQDLSGGLTQPQHF
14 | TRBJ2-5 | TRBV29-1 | CSVVSGGTQETQYF
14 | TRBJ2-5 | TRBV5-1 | CASSPEGQGETQYF
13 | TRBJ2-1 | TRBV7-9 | CASSSTKYNEQFF